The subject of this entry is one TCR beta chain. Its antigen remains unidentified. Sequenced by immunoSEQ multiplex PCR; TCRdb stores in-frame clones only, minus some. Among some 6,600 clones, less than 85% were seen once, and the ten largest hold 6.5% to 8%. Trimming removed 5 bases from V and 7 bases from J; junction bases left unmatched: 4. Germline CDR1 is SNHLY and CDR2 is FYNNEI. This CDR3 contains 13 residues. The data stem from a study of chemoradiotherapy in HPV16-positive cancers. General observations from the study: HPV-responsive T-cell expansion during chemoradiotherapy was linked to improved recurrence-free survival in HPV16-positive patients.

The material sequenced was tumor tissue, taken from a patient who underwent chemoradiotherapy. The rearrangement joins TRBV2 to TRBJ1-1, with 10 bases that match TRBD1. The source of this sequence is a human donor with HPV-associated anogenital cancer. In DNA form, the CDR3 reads TGTGCCAGCAGTCGGGACAGGGGAGTTGAAGCTTTCTTT. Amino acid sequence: CASSRDRGVEAFF. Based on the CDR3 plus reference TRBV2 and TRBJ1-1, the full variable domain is EPEVTQTPSHQVTQMGQEVILRCVPISNHLYFYWYRQILGQKVEFLVSFYNNEISEKSEIFDDQFSVERPDGSNFTLKIRSTKLEDSAMYFCASSRDRGVEAFFGQGTRLTVV.